One and the same sample provided the 25 T cell receptor beta chains below, sequenced in a study of T cell changes during pregnancy in multiple sclerosis. Assay: immunoSEQ multiplex PCR; the TCRdb copy retains only in-frame clones and omits some. The table includes around 68,000 clones, 80% to 95% detected once. The source material was CD4+ T cells from peripheral blood mononuclear cells, sampled before pregnancy. The receptors derive from a female donor with multiple sclerosis, enrolled in a pregnancy study.

The rearrangement uses TRBV6-1 and TRBJ2-3; the match to TRBD2 covers 9 bases. This CDR3 is built from 14 residues. Germline values: CDR1 MNHNS, CDR2 SASEGT. The ends lost 5 bases at V and 1 base at J; junction bases unmatched: 1. CDR3 sequence: CASSSSGGTDTQYF. CDR3 bases: TGTGCCAGCAGTTCTAGCGGGGGCACAGATACGCAGTATTTT.

This rearrangement joins TRBV28 to TRBJ1-2, with D possibly being TRBD1 (5 bases). The CDR3 sequence is 15 residues long. Germline V CDR1 and CDR2: MDHEN, SYDVKM. Trimming removed 8 bases from V and 8 bases from J, with 24 bases in between. For the CDR3, the DNA is TGTGCCAGCGGAGGGCCCGGGAGGGGAAGGGCAGGCTACACCTTC. The encoded protein is CASGGPGRGRAGYTF.

This clone was seen more than once but under ten times. J is TRBJ2-7 and V is TRBV10-2, with TRBD2 identical over 8 bases. Germline V gene lookup returns CDR1 WSHSY and CDR2 SAAADI. The CDR3 is 14 residues long. V was clipped by 3 bases and J by 2 bases; unmatched bases: 3. This chain's CDR3 is CASSEISGTYEQYF. The CDR3 DNA is TGCGCCAGCAGTGAAATTAGCGGGACCTACGAGCAGTACTTC.

This rearrangement joins TRBV7-3 to TRBJ2-3, with D maybe TRBD2 (5 bases). Trimming stripped 1 base from V and 1 base from J, with 6 bases between. CDR3 length: 14 residues. CDR1 is SGHTA and CDR2 is FQGTGA in the germline V gene. For the CDR3, the DNA is TGTGCCAGCAGCTTAAACGGGGGCACAGATACGCAGTATTTT. Protein: CASSLNGGTDTQYF.

The rearrangement links TRBV27 to TRBJ1-3; 8 nucleotides line up with TRBD1. This CDR3 has 15 amino acids. CDR1 and CDR2 (germline): MNHEY, SMNVEV (reference sequence). Trimming at V came to 2 bases and at J to 4 bases, leaving 4 bases not matched to a gene. The CDR3 reads CASSLGTGIGNTIYF. CDR3 in DNA: TGTGCCAGCAGTTTAGGGACAGGAATCGGAAACACCATATATTTT.

The rearrangement links TRBV29-1 to TRBJ1-4, with 8 bases aligning to TRBD1. This CDR3 region has 13 residues. Germline CDR1 and CDR2: SQVTM and ANQGSEA. V lost 6 bases, J lost 5 bases, and 5 bases stayed unmatched. The CDR3 sequence: CSVGWTGNEKLFF. The CDR3 bases are TGCAGCGTGGGATGGACAGGGAATGAAAAACTGTTTTTT. Drawing the rest from reference TRBV29-1 and TRBJ1-4, the complete variable domain is SAVISQKPSRDICQRGTSLTIQCQVDSQVTMMFWYRQQPGQSLTLIATANQGSEATYESGFVIDKFPISRPNLTFSTLTVSNMSPEDSSIYLCSVGWTGNEKLFFGSGTQLSVL.

This clone was seen only once. This sequence joins TRBV19 and TRBJ1-2; the match to TRBD1 covers 12 bases. CDR3 length: 19 amino acids. From germline, CDR1 is LNHDA and CDR2 SQIVND (reference sequence). The V segment lost 6 bases and the J segment 8 bases; nucleotides outside the gene matches: 22. The CDR3 region is CASSQKPPGQGALVIGYTF. DNA for the CDR3: TGTGCCAGTAGCCAAAAACCTCCGGGACAGGGGGCCCTCGTGATAGGCTACACCTTC.

The sample holds one count of this clone. J is TRBJ2-5 and V is TRBV7-2; D gene ambiguous. The CDR3 spans 14 residues. CDR1 and CDR2 (germline): SGHTA, FQGNSA. The germline V and J ends were trimmed by 11 bases and 3 bases, with 19 bases remaining between them. The CDR3 region has the DNA TGTGCCTCCGCAGGTTGGCGTCGCAAAGAGACCCAGTACTTC. Its translation is CASAGWRRKETQYF. Using reference TRBV7-2 and TRBJ2-5 for the parts outside the CDR3, the full variable domain is GAGVSQSPSNKVTEKGKDVELRCDPISGHTALYWYRQSLGQGLEFLIYFQGNSAPDKSGLPSDRFSAERTGGSVSTLTIQRTQQEDSAVYLCASAGWRRKETQYFGPGTRLLVL.

The V gene is TRBV19, the J gene TRBJ1-5, with TRBD1 identical over 8 bases. This CDR3 has 15 residues. CDR1 and CDR2 from the germline V gene are LNHDA and SQIVND (reference sequence). Losses at the gene ends were 2 bases for V and 7 bases for J; bases not matched to a gene: 7. The CDR3 is CASSIKDRERQPQHF. The DNA for the CDR3 is TGTGCCAGTAGTATAAAGGACAGGGAGAGACAGCCCCAGCATTTT.

CDR3 sequence reads: CASSRGHANTGELFF. CDR3 DNA sequence: TGCGCCAGCAGCCGTGGACACGCGAACACCGGGGAGCTGTTTTTT. The V call is TRBV5-1, the J call TRBJ2-2; TRBD1 is a possible D gene (5 bases). In germline, CDR1 is SGHRS, CDR2 YFSETQ. V lost 4 bases and J lost 0, with 10 bases in between. The CDR3 has 15 residues.

The gene calls are TRBV5-1 and TRBJ2-1; TRBD2 agrees at 9 bases. Per germline, CDR1 SGHRS and CDR2 YFSETQ. The junction had 4 bases not matched to a gene; V was cut back by 0 bases and J by 6 bases. The CDR3 covers 15 residues. The DNA of the CDR3 is TGCGCCAGCAGCTTGGAAGGACTAGCGTCCAATGAGCAGTTCTTC. Encoded protein: CASSLEGLASNEQFF.

The rearrangement uses TRBV19 and TRBJ1-1; 7 bases fit TRBD1. The CDR3 runs to 12 residues. J gave up 13 bases and V 5 bases, and 10 bases lay outside the gene matches. Germline CDR1 LNHDA, CDR2 SQIVND (reference sequence). The CDR3 sequence is CASSVDRPPGFF. The CDR3 DNA follows: TGTGCCAGTAGTGTGGACAGGCCGCCTGGTTTCTTT.

The chain recombines TRBV6-5 with TRBJ2-7; possible D gene TRBD1, 5 bases. Trimming removed 0 bases from V and 1 base from J, with 10 bases in between. Looked up from germline, CDR1 is MNHEY and CDR2 is SVGAGI. The CDR3 consists of 15 residues. CDR3 protein: CASSYSMTVSYEQYF. The DNA for the CDR3 is TGTGCCAGCAGTTACTCGATGACAGTATCCTACGAGCAGTACTTC.

This clone has just one count. The rearrangement uses TRBV4-3 and TRBJ1-1, with D uncertain. This CDR3 region has 14 residues. Trimming stripped 0 bases from V and 6 bases from J, with 11 bases between. Germline assignment: CDR1 LGHNA and CDR2 YSLEER. This chain's CDR3 is CASSQEWRFSEAFF. DNA of the CDR3: TGCGCCAGCAGCCAAGAATGGCGGTTTTCTGAAGCTTTCTTT.

The rearrangement uses TRBV9 and TRBJ2-6, with D unresolved. The CDR3 consists of 14 residues. Germline V gene lookup returns CDR1 SGDLS and CDR2 YYNGEE. Trimming pared 5 bases from V and 1 base from J, leaving 7 bases between. The CDR3: CASSSFSGANVLTF. Written as DNA, the CDR3 is TGTGCCAGCAGTTCGTTTTCTGGGGCCAACGTCCTGACTTTC.

The rearrangement joins TRBV6-1 to TRBJ2-1; D unresolved. The CDR3 spans 16 residues. V lost 2 bases and J 0 bases, leaving 11 bases between the germline ends. Germline CDR1 MNHNS, CDR2 SASEGT. The CDR3, as DNA: TGTGCCAGCAGTGAATTACCCTTGAGCTCCTACAATGAGCAGTTCTTC. Its protein product is CASSELPLSSYNEQFF.

This clone was seen a few times. This rearrangement joins TRBV19 to TRBJ1-1; no reliable D call. V was cut by 1 base and J by 7 bases, with 10 bases left in between. CDR1 is LNHDA and CDR2 is SQIVND in the germline V gene (reference sequence). This CDR3 region has 13 residues. The CDR3 region has the DNA TGTGCCAGTAGTATAGCCTCCTTTTTTGAAGCTTTCTTT. Translation: CASSIASFFEAFF.

This clone occurred once. The chain is built from TRBV27 and TRBJ2-3; 7 nucleotides align to TRBD1. The germline gives CDR1 MNHEY, CDR2 SMNVEV (reference sequence). The CDR3 runs to 15 residues. J gave up 5 bases and V 3 bases, and 8 bases lay outside the gene matches. The CDR3 loop is CASSLRGRQGDTQYF. CDR3 DNA: TGTGCCAGCAGTTTGCGAGGGAGACAGGGAGATACGCAGTATTTT.

This clone came up once. The chain couples TRBV30 to TRBJ1-5, with TRBD1 as a possible D gene (6 bases). Per the germline V gene, CDR1 is GTSNPN and CDR2 is SVGIG (reference sequence). The V end lost 2 bases, the J end lost 5 bases, and 16 bases lay between the germline ends. This CDR3 is built from 15 residues. CDR3 residues: CAWSQDSWTDQPQHF. The DNA for the CDR3 is TGTGCCTGGAGTCAGGACAGCTGGACAGATCAGCCCCAGCATTTT.

This clone was recorded only once. The chain uses TRBV7-2 and TRBJ2-7; D unclear. V shed 4 bases and J shed 6 bases, with 10 bases lying between them. Germline V gene data show CDR1 as SGHTA and CDR2 as FQGNSA. The CDR3 consists of 12 residues. This CDR3 is CASSSSRSEQYF. The CDR3 coding sequence is TGTGCCAGCAGCTCCTCGAGGTCCGAGCAGTACTTC.

The V gene is TRBV4-1, the J gene TRBJ2-3; the match to TRBD2 covers 10 bases. Germline CDR1 reads MGHRA; CDR2 reads YSYEKL. The CDR3 spans 17 residues. The V and J ends lost 1 base and 8 bases, in that order; junction bases with no gene match: 12. The CDR3 reads CASSQAIRERGGGTQYF. DNA for the CDR3: TGCGCCAGCAGCCAAGCGATCCGGGAGCGGGGGGGCGGTACGCAGTATTTT.

The chain uses TRBV5-4 and TRBJ2-5; D is perhaps TRBD1 (6 bases). Trimming stripped 0 bases from V and 8 bases from J, with 23 bases between. CDR1 and CDR2 from the germline V gene are SGHNT and YYREEE (reference sequence). This CDR3 comprises 17 residues. DNA of the CDR3: TGTGCCAGCAGCTTGGGGACTTCGGGGCCTAAGGGGGTAACCCAGTACTTC. Residues: CASSLGTSGPKGVTQYF.

This chain uses TRBV27 with TRBJ2-7, with D possibly being TRBD2 (7 bases). Between the trimmed V and J ends, which lost 6 bases and 6 bases, there was a span of 21 bases. CDR3 length: 15 amino acids. Germline assignment: CDR1 MNHEY and CDR2 SMNVEV (reference sequence). This CDR3 reads CASRFRGAPGGEQYF. Here the CDR3 DNA reads TGTGCCAGCAGATTCAGGGGCGCCCCGGGGGGCGAGCAGTACTTC.

The CDR3 sequence: CASRGVGTGGYGYTF. DNA of the CDR3: TGTGCCAGCAGAGGTGTCGGGACAGGGGGCTATGGCTACACCTTC. The rearrangement links TRBV5-8 to TRBJ1-2; 11 bases are shared with TRBD1. The CDR3 consists of 15 residues. Looked up from germline, CDR1 is SGHTS and CDR2 is YDEGEE. The V segment lost 5 bases and the J segment 4 bases; nucleotides outside the gene matches: 7.

This clone was seen a single time. V is TRBV19 and J is TRBJ2-1; 8 bases map to TRBD2. The trim removed 6 bases at V and 5 bases at J, leaving 15 bases unmatched. Per the germline V gene, CDR1 is LNHDA and CDR2 is SQIVND (reference sequence). The CDR3 has 17 amino acids. Written as DNA, the CDR3 is TGTGCCAGTAGCCCCTGGGGGACTAGAAACAAAAACAATGAGCAGTTCTTC. Its protein is CASSPWGTRNKNNEQFF.